This record concerns one T cell receptor (beta chain) sequence. Per the original methods: Amplification of reference gene primers provided the estimated nucleated cell counts. TCRdb keeps only in-frame clones here, not all; method: immunoSEQ multiplex PCR. The DNA gave D and trimming, while V, J and clone size come from that table. The sample shows some 50,000 clones, approximately 86% of them seen only once. The record originates from a study of blood T cell repertoires in COVID-19. Study-level information: Researchers got acute and convalescent COVID-19 samples from the United States, Italy and Spain. PBMCs, B-cell-depleted T cells, or T cells were the source of the cDNA or gDNA that made up the material.

This CDR3 contains 15 residues. The V gene's germline CDR1 is SQVTM and CDR2 ANQGSEA. Trimming pared 2 bases from V and 5 bases from J, leaving 16 bases between. The chain employs TRBV29-1 and TRBJ2-1; weak D call: TRBD2 (6 bases). Sequenced material: peripheral blood. This TCR was recovered from a man of 80 years or more in a cohort sampled during active COVID-19. The CDR3 nucleotides read TGCAGCGTTGAACAGCCCGGAGGGCAGAACAATGAGCAGTTCTTC. Its protein product is CSVEQPGGQNNEQFF.